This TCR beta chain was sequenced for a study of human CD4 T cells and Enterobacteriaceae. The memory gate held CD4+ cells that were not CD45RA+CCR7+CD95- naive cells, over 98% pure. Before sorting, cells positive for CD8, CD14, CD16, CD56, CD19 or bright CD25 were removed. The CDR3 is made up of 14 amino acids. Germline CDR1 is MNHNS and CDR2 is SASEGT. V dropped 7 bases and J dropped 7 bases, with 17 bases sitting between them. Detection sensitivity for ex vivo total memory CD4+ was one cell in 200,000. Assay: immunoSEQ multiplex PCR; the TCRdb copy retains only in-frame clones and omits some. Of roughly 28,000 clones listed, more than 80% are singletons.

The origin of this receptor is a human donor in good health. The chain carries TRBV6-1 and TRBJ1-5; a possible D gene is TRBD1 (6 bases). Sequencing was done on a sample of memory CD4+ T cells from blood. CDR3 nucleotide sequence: TGTGCCAGCACTCCGGGGGCAAGGGGGCAGCCCCAGCATTTT. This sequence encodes CASTPGARGQPQHF.